What follows are 25 T cell receptor beta chains derived from one specimen sequenced in a study of PD-1 blockade in classical Hodgkin lymphoma. The method was immunoSEQ multiplex PCR; TCRdb's version includes in-frame clones alone and lacks a portion of them. This sample yields approximately 27,000 clones, of which more than 70% are seen a single time; about 0.32% belongs to the top ten. Time point indicated: newly diagnosed, previously untreated cHL patient sample. Magnetic negative selection was used to purify CD4+ T cells from PBMCs that had been thawed. Sequencing was performed on CD4+ T cells from blood. These receptors came from a human donor with classical Hodgkin lymphoma.

This sequence joins TRBV7-3 and TRBJ2-3; D may match TRBD1 or TRBD2 (5 bases each). Germline V gene lookup returns CDR1 SGHTA and CDR2 FQGTGA. The CDR3 is 15 residues long. The V end lost 2 bases, the J end lost 2 bases, and 11 bases lay between the germline ends. The CDR3 region has the DNA TGTGCCAGCAGCTTAGAGGGGAAATACACAGATACGCAGTATTTT. Encoded protein: CASSLEGKYTDTQYF.

This chain links TRBV27 with TRBJ2-7; 7 nucleotides line up with TRBD2. Germline CDR1 MNHEY, CDR2 SMNVEV (reference sequence). The CDR3 totals 16 residues. V shed 0 bases and J 3 bases; nucleotides not matched to a gene: 8. CDR3 sequence (DNA): TGTGCCAGCAGTTTATCATTGGGAGGGGTTGGCTACGAGCAGTACTTC. Encoded protein: CASSLSLGGVGYEQYF.

The chain carries TRBV5-4 and TRBJ1-1, with 7 bases aligning to TRBD1. Germline assignment: CDR1 SGHNT and CDR2 YYREEE (reference sequence). The CDR3 spans 14 residues. V gave up 3 bases and J gave up 1 base; unmatched junction bases: 3. CDR3 in amino acids: CASSWDSANTEAFF. DNA of the CDR3: TGTGCCAGCAGCTGGGACAGCGCGAACACTGAAGCTTTCTTT.

The CDR3 nucleotides read TGTGCCAGCAGGTGGACAGCAAATCAGCCCCAGCATTTT. Its protein is CASRWTANQPQHF. The V gene is TRBV6-6, the J gene TRBJ1-5; tentative D call: TRBD1 (6 bases). The CDR3 extends over 13 amino acids. Trimming removed 6 bases at V and 4 bases at J, with 10 bases between. The V gene's germline CDR1 is MNHNY and CDR2 SVGAGI (reference sequence).

The chain employs TRBV9 and TRBJ2-4, with 9 bases fitting TRBD2. This CDR3 is 14 amino acids long. V lost 3 bases to trimming and J lost 6 bases; unmatched junction nucleotides: 4. In germline, CDR1 is SGDLS, CDR2 YYNGEE. Here the CDR3 reads CASSDGLASNIQYF. The DNA of the CDR3 is TGTGCCAGCAGCGACGGACTAGCGTCAAACATTCAGTACTTC.

The rearrangement links TRBV7-2 to TRBJ2-1; maybe TRBD2 (6 bases). CDR1 and CDR2 from the germline V gene are SGHTA and FQGNSA. This CDR3 comprises 15 residues. V lost 5 bases, J lost 5 bases, and 16 bases lay in between. The CDR3 DNA reads TGTGCCAGCAGCACCCCCGGGACTGGTCACAATGAGCAGTTCTTC. As protein: CASSTPGTGHNEQFF.

The CDR3 region has the DNA TGTGCCAGCAGCGTGCCGGGACGGATTACCGGGGAGCTGTTTTTT. Amino acid sequence: CASSVPGRITGELFF. The chain uses TRBV5-4 and TRBJ2-2, with D perhaps being TRBD1 or TRBD2 (5 bases each). There are 15 residues in the CDR3. Trimming stripped 4 bases from V and 5 bases from J, with 15 bases between. CDR1 and CDR2 (germline): SGHNT, YYREEE (reference sequence).

The sample holds a few counts of this clone. The chain carries TRBV19 and TRBJ2-5, with TRBD1 matching over 8 bases. V lost 3 bases and J lost 3; bases outside the gene matches: 0. The CDR3 length is 13 residues. Germline CDR1 LNHDA, CDR2 SQIVND (reference sequence). The CDR3 bases are TGTGCCAGTAGTATGGACAGGGAAGAGACCCAGTACTTC. It specifies CASSMDREETQYF. The full variable domain, rest sourced from reference TRBV19 and TRBJ2-5, is DGGITQSPKYLFRKEGQNVTLSCEQNLNHDAMYWYRQDPGQGLRLIYYSQIVNDFQKGDIAEGYSVSREKKESFPLTVTSAQKNPTAFYLCASSMDREETQYFGPGTRLLVL.

This clone was observed a single time. The chain employs TRBV10-3 and TRBJ2-7; 10 positions agree with TRBD2. CDR3 length: 19 amino acids. V shed 4 bases, J shed 3 bases, and the junction held 18 bases outside the gene matches. CDR1 is ENHRY and CDR2 is SYGVKD in the germline V gene. The chain's CDR3 is CAISVGQGGLAGEVYEQYF. Written as DNA, the CDR3 is TGTGCCATCAGTGTAGGCCAGGGCGGGCTAGCGGGAGAAGTCTACGAGCAGTACTTC.

J is TRBJ1-3 and V is TRBV7-2; D gene ambiguous. CDR1 SGHTA and CDR2 FQGNSA come from the germline V gene. The CDR3 contains 15 residues. With 2 bases removed from V and 1 base from J, the gap between germline ends came to 9 bases. The CDR3 reads CASSLMGSSGNTIYF. CDR3 sequence (DNA): TGTGCCAGCAGCTTAATGGGCTCTTCTGGAAACACCATATATTTT.

The V and J genes are TRBV5-1 and TRBJ2-7; 8 nucleotides line up with TRBD2. Germline lookup yields CDR1 SGHRS and CDR2 YFSETQ. Trimming at V came to 4 bases and at J to 6 bases, leaving 9 bases not matched to a gene. The CDR3 runs 14 residues. CDR3 in DNA: TGCGCCAGCAGCCGGGGGGGCAAACTCTCCGAGCAGTACTTC. This gives the protein CASSRGGKLSEQYF.

The chain has TRBV28 and TRBJ1-1; D is unresolved. V was cut by 7 bases and J by 1 base, with 13 bases left in between. This CDR3 contains 14 residues. The germline V gene encodes CDR1 MDHEN and CDR2 SYDVKM. CDR3 loop: CASTTGGKNTEAFF. DNA of the CDR3: TGTGCCAGCACCACCGGAGGGAAGAACACTGAAGCTTTCTTT.

The count of this clone is one. The V and J genes are TRBV7-2 and TRBJ2-7; TRBD1 might be the D (5 bases). Germline V CDR1 and CDR2: SGHTA, FQGNSA. V lost 6 bases to trimming and J lost 1 base, with 13 bases between them. This CDR3 comprises 14 residues. The CDR3 protein is CASSSVDNSYEQYF. The CDR3 DNA sequence: TGTGCCAGCAGTTCCGTGGACAATTCCTACGAGCAGTACTTC.

This clone showed up just a few times. This sequence joins TRBV5-1 and TRBJ1-5; 12 positions agree with TRBD1. Unmatched junction bases numbered 5, after V lost 4 bases and J lost 6 bases. The V gene's germline CDR1 is SGHRS and CDR2 YFSETQ. The CDR3 covers 15 residues. The DNA for the CDR3 is TGCGCCAGCAGCCCGGGACAGGGGGCATCTCAGCCCCAGCATTTT. Amino acid sequence: CASSPGQGASQPQHF.

The chain uses TRBV11-2 and TRBJ2-7; D remains unclear. Trimming took off 3 bases at V and 2 bases at J, with 11 bases between the two ends. The germline V gene encodes CDR1 SGHAT and CDR2 FQNNGV. The CDR3 length is 14 residues. CDR3 amino acids: CASSFELGPYEQYF. The CDR3 DNA sequence: TGTGCCAGCAGCTTCGAGCTGGGTCCCTACGAGCAGTACTTC.

The chain uses TRBV6-1 and TRBJ1-5, with 8 bases lining up with TRBD1. Germline V gene sequence: CDR1 MNHNS, CDR2 SASEGT. This CDR3 is built from 15 residues. The J segment lost 6 bases and the V segment lost 3 bases, leaving 7 bases of the junction unmatched. The CDR3 nucleotides read TGTGCCAGCAGTGACGTGGCAGGGGGCTTTCAGCCCCAGCATTTT. Encoded protein: CASSDVAGGFQPQHF.

V and J are TRBV5-5 and TRBJ2-7; D is possibly TRBD1 (6 bases). From germline, CDR1 is SGHKS and CDR2 YYEKEE (reference sequence). CDR3 size: 15 residues. Trimming removed 4 bases at V and 0 bases at J, with 14 bases between. This chain's CDR3 is CASSVHRVSSYEQYF. The CDR3 nucleotides read TGTGCCAGCAGCGTGCACAGGGTTAGCTCCTACGAGCAGTACTTC.

V and J are TRBV9 and TRBJ2-1; no clear D gene. The length of the CDR3 is 14 residues. Deletions cut 0 bases from V and 9 bases from J, with 13 bases between. Germline V gives CDR1 SGDLS, CDR2 YYNGEE. CDR3 amino acids: CASSVAPLVLEQFF. The DNA of the CDR3 is TGTGCCAGCAGCGTAGCTCCGTTGGTTCTTGAGCAGTTCTTC.

This chain uses TRBV11-2 with TRBJ2-4, with a tentative D call TRBD1 (6 bases). The CDR3 is 15 amino acids. Germline V lookup: CDR1 SGHAT, CDR2 FQNNGV. The V end was cut by 4 bases, the J end by 1 base, with 11 bases between. This chain's CDR3 is CASSSRGYAKNIQYF. The CDR3 DNA sequence: TGTGCCAGCAGCTCCAGGGGTTATGCCAAAAACATTCAGTACTTC.

Points on this clone: This sample also contains other DNA sequences that code for the same CDR3. This chain connects TRBV5-4 to TRBJ2-7; 7 positions match TRBD2. The germline V gene encodes CDR1 SGHNT and CDR2 YYREEE (reference sequence). With V trimmed by 4 bases and J by 2 bases, 6 bases remained unmatched. The CDR3 length is 14 residues. CDR3: CASSPGLEAYEQYF. The DNA for the CDR3 is TGTGCCAGCAGCCCAGGACTAGAGGCCTACGAGCAGTACTTC.

This clone has only a few counts. The chain combines TRBV1 with TRBJ2-7; TRBD2, the D gene given by the table, was not confirmed from the DNA. TRBV1 constitutes a pseudogene. CDR3 size: 12 residues. As DNA, the CDR3 is TGCACCAGCAGCCAAGATCTCCTAGAGCAGTACTTC. This sequence encodes CTSSQDLLEQYF.

The V and J genes are TRBV7-2 and TRBJ2-1, with TRBD2 matching over 7 bases. Germline lookup yields CDR1 SGHTA and CDR2 FQGNSA. Unmatched junction bases numbered 3, after V lost 1 base and J lost 6 bases. This CDR3 region has 14 residues. CDR3 sequence: CASSLDPSGNEQFF. The CDR3 DNA follows: TGTGCCAGCAGCTTAGATCCTAGCGGCAATGAGCAGTTCTTC. Full variable domain (rest looked up from reference TRBV7-2 and TRBJ2-1): GAGVSQSPSNKVTEKGKDVELRCDPISGHTALYWYRQSLGQGLEFLIYFQGNSAPDKSGLPSDRFSAERTGGSVSTLTIQRTQQEDSAVYLCASSLDPSGNEQFFGPGTRLTVL.

The V gene is TRBV6-5, the J gene TRBJ1-3; no clear D gene. Trimming took 2 bases from V and 0 from J, leaving 11 bases between them. Germline CDR1 and CDR2: MNHEY and SVGAGI. The length of the CDR3 is 16 residues. This chain's CDR3 is CASSYGAADSGNTIYF. CDR3 nucleotide sequence: TGTGCCAGCAGTTACGGAGCAGCTGACTCTGGAAACACCATATATTTT.

This clone was seen a single time. The V gene is TRBV5-4, the J gene TRBJ2-1, with D possibly called TRBD1 or TRBD2 (5 bases each). In germline, CDR1 is SGHNT, CDR2 YYREEE (reference sequence). CDR3 size: 14 residues. With 4 bases removed from V and 14 bases from J, the gap between germline ends came to 22 bases. The CDR3 nucleotides read TGTGCCAGCAGCCTTAATACCGGGGCCCCGAAGGAGTTCTTC. This gives the protein CASSLNTGAPKEFF.

The chain carries TRBV2 and TRBJ1-4, with D possibly TRBD1 on 5 matching bases. Trimming stripped 1 base from V and 5 bases from J, with 8 bases between. CDR1 is SNHLY and CDR2 is FYNNEI in the germline V gene. The CDR3 extends over 14 amino acids. The DNA of the CDR3 is TGTGCCAGCAGTGAAGGACAGCGAAATGAAAAACTGTTTTTT. This codes for CASSEGQRNEKLFF. The full variable domain, rest sourced from reference TRBV2 and TRBJ1-4, is EPEVTQTPSHQVTQMGQEVILRCVPISNHLYFYWYRQILGQKVEFLVSFYNNEISEKSEIFDDQFSVERPDGSNFTLKIRSTKLEDSAMYFCASSEGQRNEKLFFGSGTQLSVL.